This T cell receptor (beta chain) was identified in a study of T-cell reconstitution after alpha-beta-depleted transplantation in children (dated by TCRdb to 2016 to 2017). Study-level background: The study quantitatively tracked T-cell immune reconstitution after TCRalphabeta/CD19-depleted allogeneic hematopoietic cell transplantation in children using TCR repertoire profiling.

The library came from PCR. TCRdb records Illumina HiSeq 2500 as the sequencer. To normalize quantification of the TCRbeta repertoire, the TCR libraries were built with molecular barcoding that relied on unique molecular identifiers. TCRdb redid the processing of the public reads, applying fastp at Q25 and MiXCR, and retained in-frame beta chains. Each entry is one CDR3 protein sequence, shown with its most common DNA and genes. The sample yields approximately 250,000 distinct CDR3 sequences; 25% were counted once. Jointly, the top ten make up roughly 2.6% of the sample. General study outcomes and caveats: Over the following months the frequencies of hyperexpanded clones went down, and after one year T-cell counts and TCRbeta diversity were mostly credited to newly produced T cells. The apparently early alphabetaT-cell count recovery about two months after transplant was reportedly dependent on only several hundred rapidly expanded clones derived from non-depleted graft cells. The high TCRbeta diversity at day 60 in some patients was ascribed to recipient T cells and intrathymic progenitors that had survived conditioning.

Interpreted using the paper, the treatment or condition label stands for: allogeneic hematopoietic cell transplantation with graft depleted of TCRalphabeta T cells and CD19 B cells. The children who served as transplant recipients had been given grafts of TCRalphabeta/CD19-depleted allogeneic hematopoietic cells. This clonotype came up many times. The target of this receptor is not known. No base quality information exists; no much larger clone differs at one position. V lost 7 bases and J lost 1 base; the stretch between them is 13 bases long. Reading from cysteine to phenylalanine, the CDR3 counts 14 amino acids. The retained sequence is limited to the CDR3, 42 bases, with the frame set at the first base. In the germline V gene, CDR1 corresponds to MNHEY and CDR2 to SVGAGI.

Sequencing was performed on PBMCs, taken before TCRalphabeta/CD19-depleted stem cell transplant. In this chain, TRBV6-5 is recombined with TRBJ2-5, and the D gene may be TRBD2, 7 bases matching. This clonotype originated in a girl aged 2-9 years with Fanconi anemia, due to receive a stem cell transplant. For the CDR3, the sequence is CASTGGPSQETQYF. The nucleotide sequence reads as follows: TGTGCCAGCACCGGGGGGCCCAGCCAAGAGACCCAGTACTTC.